This T cell receptor (beta chain) was documented in a study of regulatory T cells in long-lasting Graves disease. General observations from the study: It is possible that accuracy was reduced by the small size of the sample. Exclusively peripheral blood, rather than thyroid tissue, was studied.

This clonotype has at least ten counts. Its antigen is not known. Arm-PCR with iRepertoire HTBI primers amplified the CDR3 regions for these TCR beta libraries. TCRdb re-derived calls from the multiplex PCR reads in MiXCR, one entry per CDR3 protein. The profile covers about 300,000 distinct CDR3 sequences, with roughly 18% appearing a single time and about two fifths taken by the ten largest. Sample time point: newly diagnosed GD, antithyroid drugs for less than 3 months. Preparation of the TCR library used RNA extracted from PBMCs. Into tubes containing EDTA, roughly 8.3 milliliters of peripheral blood were drawn. The TCR sequence derives from a female donor with Graves disease. The specimen was peripheral blood mononuclear cells (PBMCs), collected at new diagnosis, from a patient treated with antithyroid drugs.

CDR3 DNA sequence: TGTGCCAGCAGTTTTAATTCCCAGGACAATCAGCCCCAGCATTTT. Translation gives CASSFNSQDNQPQHF. This sequence joins TRBV6-5 and TRBJ1-5; no clear D gene. Germline V gene data show CDR1 as MNHEY and CDR2 as SVGAGI. The CDR3 totals 15 residues. V shed 4 bases and J shed 3 bases, with 13 bases lying between them.